What follows are 19 T cell receptor beta chains derived from one specimen sequenced in a study of cytomegalovirus exposure and HLA in healthy donors. Both 60 Vbeta primers and 13 Jbeta primers went into the PCR. TCRdb's copy holds only in-frame clones and misses some; the assay was immunoSEQ multiplex PCR. Of about 60,000 clones detected, 65% to 85% appear once; the ten largest clones hold 1.5% to 2%. Sequenced input: PBMCs. These receptors were obtained from a man aged 25 to 40 in good health and CMV-seronegative.

The J gene is TRBJ1-4, the V gene TRBV7-9, with no clear D. The V and J ends lost 7 bases and 8 bases respectively, with 8 bases between them. The length of the CDR3 is 11 residues. Germline CDR1 is SEHNR and CDR2 is FQNEAQ (reference sequence). The CDR3 here is CASTAVEKLFF. Here the CDR3 DNA reads TGTGCCAGCACCGCAGTGGAAAAACTGTTTTTT.

The chain has TRBV23-1 and TRBJ1-5, with D unclear. TRBV23-1 is classed as an ORF, of uncertain function. Trimming removed 6 bases at V and 2 bases at J, with 14 bases between. This CDR3 has 15 amino acids. CDR3 DNA: TGCGCCAGCAGCCATCCCCGGGGAGGCAATCAGCCCCAGCATTTT. This translates into CASSHPRGGNQPQHF.

This clone ranks as medium-sized. This sequence joins TRBV28 and TRBJ1-1; 7 positions agree with TRBD1. The ends lost 3 bases at V and 1 base at J; junction bases unmatched: 5. This CDR3 is built from 15 residues. CDR1 MDHEN and CDR2 SYDVKM come from the germline V gene. DNA of the CDR3: TGTGCCAGCAGTTTGCACAGGGGAGGGAACACTGAAGCTTTCTTT. Amino acid sequence: CASSLHRGGNTEAFF.

J is TRBJ2-2 and V is TRBV6-1, with D maybe TRBD2 (5 bases). The CDR3 sequence is 14 residues long. CDR1 and CDR2 (germline): MNHNS, SASEGT. Between the trimmed V and J ends, which lost 0 bases and 3 bases, there was a span of 5 bases. The CDR3 DNA is TGTGCCAGCAGTGAAGCGGGAGACACCGGGGAGCTGTTTTTT. Protein: CASSEAGDTGELFF.

The V call is TRBV19, the J call TRBJ1-5; TRBD1 is a possible D gene (5 bases). Germline CDR1 is LNHDA and CDR2 is SQIVND (reference sequence). There are 16 residues in the CDR3. V was trimmed by 2 bases and J by 4 bases, leaving 15 bases between them. The CDR3 region has the DNA TGTGCCAGTAGTATATTGCCAGGGTGGGGTAATCAGCCCCAGCATTTT. It yields the protein CASSILPGWGNQPQHF.

The chain combines TRBV6-1 with TRBJ2-1; TRBD2 might be the D (7 bases). There are 13 residues in the CDR3. Trimming took off 8 bases at V and 2 bases at J, with 10 bases between the two ends. Germline values: CDR1 MNHNS, CDR2 SASEGT. The CDR3 loop reads CASGEGAYNEQFF. CDR3 DNA sequence: TGTGCCAGCGGGGAGGGGGCCTACAATGAGCAGTTCTTC.

V is TRBV11-2 and J is TRBJ1-1, with a weak D call TRBD1 (5 bases). Between the trimmed V and J ends, which lost 0 bases and 3 bases, there was a span of 14 bases. The CDR3 is made up of 16 amino acids. Germline CDR1 and CDR2: SGHAT and FQNNGV. The CDR3 is CASSLDQGGWDTEAFF. DNA of the CDR3: TGTGCCAGCAGCTTAGACCAGGGAGGCTGGGACACTGAAGCTTTCTTT.

Note on this clone: Mismatch with germline at one junction end may stem from a read error. Within the sample, other DNA sequences also encode this same CDR3. This chain uses TRBV13 with TRBJ1-2, with D hard to call. The CDR3 is 12 amino acids. Looked up from germline, CDR1 is PRHDT and CDR2 is FYEKMQ (reference sequence). DNA of the CDR3: TGTGCCAGCAGCCGAGAGTACTATGGATACACCTTC. Translated: CASSREYYGYTF.

The chain recombines TRBV11-3 with TRBJ2-3; 7 bases are shared with TRBD2. CDR1 and CDR2 from the germline V gene are SGHNT and YENEEA. V shed 1 base, J shed 0 bases, and the junction held 1 base outside the gene matches. The CDR3 is 15 residues long. The CDR3 protein is CASSLAGGSTDTQYF. The CDR3, as DNA: TGTGCCAGCAGCTTAGCGGGGGGAAGCACAGATACGCAGTATTTT.

This clone has a handful of counts. V gene TRBV5-6 combines with J gene TRBJ2-7, with 9 positions matching TRBD1. The CDR3 extends over 14 amino acids. Germline trimming cut 4 bases from V and 5 bases from J; bases unmatched to any gene: 7. Looked up from germline, CDR1 is SGHDT and CDR2 is YYEEEE. For the CDR3, the DNA is TGTGCCAGCAGCAGGGGACAGGGTCCCGACGAGCAGTACTTC. It yields the protein CASSRGQGPDEQYF.

The gene calls are TRBV5-1 and TRBJ2-7, with 7 bases that match TRBD1. Germline loops: CDR1 SGHRS, CDR2 YFSETQ. The CDR3 extends over 13 amino acids. Losses at the gene ends were 5 bases for V and 7 bases for J; bases not matched to a gene: 9. The CDR3 DNA follows: TGCGCCAGCAGAGACAGGGAAAAGGGGGAGCAGTACTTC. This codes for CASRDREKGEQYF.

The V call is TRBV10-3, the J call TRBJ1-2; TRBD1 aligns across 9 bases. There are 13 residues in the CDR3. V lost 11 bases, J lost 6 bases, and 10 bases stayed unmatched. CDR1 and CDR2 from the germline V gene are ENHRY and SYGVKD. CDR3: CAGGQGGLNGYTF. CDR3 bases: TGTGCCGGGGGACAGGGAGGATTAAATGGCTACACCTTC.

The J gene is TRBJ2-7, the V gene TRBV7-9, with a possible D match to TRBD1 (6 bases). The ends were cut back, 5 bases at V and 9 bases at J, with 14 bases in the middle. CDR1 SEHNR and CDR2 FQNEAQ come from the germline V gene (reference sequence). The CDR3 contains 12 residues. Here the CDR3 reads CASSRRGGGQYF. In DNA form, the CDR3 reads TGTGCCAGCAGCAGGAGAGGGGGTGGGCAGTACTTC.

This chain links TRBV6-6 with TRBJ1-3, with D hard to call. This CDR3 is built from 12 residues. Germline V gives CDR1 MNHNY, CDR2 SVGAGI (reference sequence). Trimming took off 7 bases at V and 8 bases at J, with 12 bases between the two ends. CDR3 loop: CASTVDGDTIYF. Written as DNA, the CDR3 is TGTGCCAGCACGGTGGACGGGGACACCATATATTTT.

This clone was observed a single time. The chain has TRBV27 and TRBJ2-7; tentative D call: TRBD1 (5 bases). Trimming stripped 2 bases from V and 0 bases from J, with 11 bases between. Per the germline V gene, CDR1 is MNHEY and CDR2 is SMNVEV (reference sequence). The CDR3 has 15 residues. The CDR3 spells CASSLRDSLSYEQYF. As DNA, the CDR3 is TGTGCCAGCAGTTTAAGAGACAGCCTCTCCTACGAGCAGTACTTC.

This clone was seen a single time. This rearrangement joins TRBV7-2 to TRBJ2-7; TRBD2 matches at 7 bases. CDR1 and CDR2 from the germline V gene are SGHTA and FQGNSA. This CDR3 has 15 residues. V shed 5 bases, J shed 2 bases, and the junction held 9 bases outside the gene matches. The CDR3 sequence is CASSPAGVRAYEQYF. As DNA, the CDR3 is TGTGCCAGCAGCCCGGCGGGGGTAAGGGCCTACGAGCAGTACTTC.

The genes are TRBV5-1 and TRBJ1-3; D perhaps matches TRBD1 (6 bases). The length of the CDR3 is 14 residues. V gave up 4 bases and J gave up 4 bases, with 12 bases separating them. CDR1 and CDR2 from the germline V gene are SGHRS and YFSETQ. CDR3 sequence: CASSPGTTGNTIYF. CDR3 sequence (DNA): TGCGCCAGCAGCCCCGGGACAACCGGAAACACCATATATTTT.

This clone showed up just a few times. This chain uses TRBV25-1 with TRBJ2-3; weak D call: TRBD1 (5 bases). Germline CDR1 is MGHDK and CDR2 is SYGVNS. Trimming left V 4 bases short and J 5 bases short, with 10 bases between. CDR3 length: 13 amino acids. The DNA of the CDR3 is TGTGCCAGCAGTGTACAGGCCGGAGATACGCAGTATTTT. This translates into CASSVQAGDTQYF.

This chain links TRBV30 with TRBJ2-1, with D perhaps TRBD1 (6 bases). Between the trimmed V and J ends, which lost 8 bases and 0 bases, there was a span of 11 bases. CDR1 GTSNPN and CDR2 SVGIG come from the germline V gene (reference sequence). The CDR3 runs 13 residues. The CDR3: CAVQGDSYNEQFF. For the CDR3, the DNA is TGTGCCGTACAGGGTGACTCCTACAATGAGCAGTTCTTC.